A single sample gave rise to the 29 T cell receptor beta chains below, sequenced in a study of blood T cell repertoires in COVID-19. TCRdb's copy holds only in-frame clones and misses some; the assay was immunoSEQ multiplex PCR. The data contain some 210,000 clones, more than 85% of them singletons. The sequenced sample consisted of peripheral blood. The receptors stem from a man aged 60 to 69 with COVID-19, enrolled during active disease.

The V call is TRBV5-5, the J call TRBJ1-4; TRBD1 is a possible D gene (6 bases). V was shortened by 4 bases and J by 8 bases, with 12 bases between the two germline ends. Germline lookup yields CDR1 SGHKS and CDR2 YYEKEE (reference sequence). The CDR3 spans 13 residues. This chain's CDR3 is CASSLGGVEKLFF. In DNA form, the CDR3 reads TGTGCCAGCAGCCTAGGGGGGGTAGAAAAACTGTTTTTT. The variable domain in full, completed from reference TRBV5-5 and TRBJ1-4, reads DAGVTQSPTHLIKTRGQQVTLRCSPISGHKSVSWYQQVLGQGPQFIFQYYEKEERGRGNFPDRFSARQFPNYSSELNVNALLLGDSALYLCASSLGGVEKLFFGSGTQLSVL.

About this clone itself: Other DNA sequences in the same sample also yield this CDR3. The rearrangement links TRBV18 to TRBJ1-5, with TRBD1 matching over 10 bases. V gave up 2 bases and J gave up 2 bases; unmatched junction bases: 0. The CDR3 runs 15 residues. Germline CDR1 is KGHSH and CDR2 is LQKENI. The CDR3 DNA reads TGTGCCAGCTCACCAGGACAGGGGGGCAATCAGCCCCAGCATTTT. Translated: CASSPGQGGNQPQHF.

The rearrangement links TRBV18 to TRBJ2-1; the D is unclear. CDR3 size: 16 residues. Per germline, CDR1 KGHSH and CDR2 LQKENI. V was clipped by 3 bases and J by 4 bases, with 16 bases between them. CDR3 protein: CASSPQLSGSYNEQFF. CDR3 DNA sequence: TGTGCCAGCTCACCTCAATTGTCAGGCTCATACAATGAGCAGTTCTTC.

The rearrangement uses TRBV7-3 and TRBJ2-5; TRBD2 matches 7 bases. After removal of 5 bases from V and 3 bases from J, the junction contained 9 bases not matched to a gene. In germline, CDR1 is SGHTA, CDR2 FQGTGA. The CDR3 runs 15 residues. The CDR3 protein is CASSPDGGEKETQYF. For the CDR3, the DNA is TGTGCCAGCAGCCCCGATGGGGGGGAGAAAGAGACCCAGTACTTC.

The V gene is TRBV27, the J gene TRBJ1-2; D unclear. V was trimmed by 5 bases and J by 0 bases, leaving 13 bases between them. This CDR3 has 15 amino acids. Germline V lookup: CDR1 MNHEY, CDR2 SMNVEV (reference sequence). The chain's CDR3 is CASSGLGRANYGYTF. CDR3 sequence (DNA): TGTGCCAGCAGTGGTCTGGGCAGAGCTAACTATGGCTACACCTTC.

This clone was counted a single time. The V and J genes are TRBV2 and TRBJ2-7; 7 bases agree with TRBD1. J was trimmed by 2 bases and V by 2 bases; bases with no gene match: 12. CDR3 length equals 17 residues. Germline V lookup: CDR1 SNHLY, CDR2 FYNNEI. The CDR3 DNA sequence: TGTGCCAGCAGTGAATTCTTAGACAGGGCGATTCCCTACGAGCAGTACTTC. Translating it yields CASSEFLDRAIPYEQYF.

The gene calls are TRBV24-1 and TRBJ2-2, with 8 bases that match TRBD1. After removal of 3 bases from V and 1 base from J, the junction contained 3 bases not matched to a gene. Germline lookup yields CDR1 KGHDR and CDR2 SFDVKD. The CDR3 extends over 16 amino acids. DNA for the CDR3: TGTGCCACCAGTGATCCCGGGACAGGGAACACCGGGGAGCTGTTTTTT. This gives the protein CATSDPGTGNTGELFF.

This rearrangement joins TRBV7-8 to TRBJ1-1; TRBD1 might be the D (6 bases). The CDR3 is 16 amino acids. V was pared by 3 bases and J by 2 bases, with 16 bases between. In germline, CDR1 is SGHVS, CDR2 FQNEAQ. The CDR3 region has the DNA TGTGCCAGCAGCTTCTCCCGGGGCAGGGGTAACACTGAAGCTTTCTTT. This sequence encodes CASSFSRGRGNTEAFF.

CDR3 coding DNA: TGTGCCAGCTCACGGAGGTCCTCCGAAACTAGCGATAATTCACCCCTCCACTTT. As protein: CASSRRSSETSDNSPLHF. This chain links TRBV18 with TRBJ1-6; D is uncertain. Germline V gene lookup returns CDR1 KGHSH and CDR2 LQKENI. V was cut by 4 bases and J by 5 bases, with 21 bases left in between. The CDR3 length is 18 residues. The full variable domain, in which reference TRBV18 and TRBJ1-6 provide the parts outside the CDR3, is NAGVMQNPRHLVRRRGQEARLRCSPMKGHSHVYWYRQLPEEGLKFMVYLQKENIIDESGMPKERFSAEFPKEGPSILRIQQVVRGDSAAYFCASSRRSSETSDNSPLHFGNGTRLTVT.

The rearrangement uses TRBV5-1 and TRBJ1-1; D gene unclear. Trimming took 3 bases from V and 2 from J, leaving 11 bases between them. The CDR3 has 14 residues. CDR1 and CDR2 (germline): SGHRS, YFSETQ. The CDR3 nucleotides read TGCGCCAGCAGCTATGGGCAAGTTAACACTGAAGCTTTCTTT. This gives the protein CASSYGQVNTEAFF.

Written as DNA, the CDR3 is TGTGCCAGCTCACCAAAGTCGAAGCCGAACACCGGGGAGCTGTTTTTT. It specifies CASSPKSKPNTGELFF. The J gene is TRBJ2-2, the V gene TRBV18; D not certain. The CDR3 consists of 16 residues. Germline CDR1 and CDR2: KGHSH and LQKENI. The V gene lost 2 bases and the J gene lost 0 bases, with 10 bases spanning the gap. Filled out from reference TRBV18 and TRBJ2-2, the complete variable domain reads NAGVMQNPRHLVRRRGQEARLRCSPMKGHSHVYWYRQLPEEGLKFMVYLQKENIIDESGMPKERFSAEFPKEGPSILRIQQVVRGDSAAYFCASSPKSKPNTGELFFGEGSRLTVL.

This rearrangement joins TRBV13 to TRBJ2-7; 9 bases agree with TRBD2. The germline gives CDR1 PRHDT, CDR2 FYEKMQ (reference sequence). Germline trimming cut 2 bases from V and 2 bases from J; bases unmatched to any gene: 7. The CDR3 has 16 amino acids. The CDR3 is CASSLMTSGRTYEQYF. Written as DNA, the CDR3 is TGTGCCAGCAGCTTAATGACTAGCGGAAGGACCTACGAGCAGTACTTC.

The CDR3 loop is CASKLQGTSGYTF. DNA for the CDR3: TGTGCCAGCAAGCTGCAGGGGACGTCTGGCTACACCTTC. The chain employs TRBV6-5 and TRBJ1-2; possible D gene TRBD1, 6 bases. Germline CDR1 is MNHEY and CDR2 is SVGAGI. CDR3 size: 13 residues. With 7 bases removed from V and 7 bases from J, the gap between germline ends came to 16 bases.

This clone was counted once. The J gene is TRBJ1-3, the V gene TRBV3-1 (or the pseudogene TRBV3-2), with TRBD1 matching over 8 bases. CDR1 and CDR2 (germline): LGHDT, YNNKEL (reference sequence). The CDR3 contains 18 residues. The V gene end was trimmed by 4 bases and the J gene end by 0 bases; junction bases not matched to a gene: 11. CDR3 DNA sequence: TGTGCCAGCAGCCGCGAGACGACAGGGGATTTCTCTGGAAACACCATATATTTT. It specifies CASSRETTGDFSGNTIYF.

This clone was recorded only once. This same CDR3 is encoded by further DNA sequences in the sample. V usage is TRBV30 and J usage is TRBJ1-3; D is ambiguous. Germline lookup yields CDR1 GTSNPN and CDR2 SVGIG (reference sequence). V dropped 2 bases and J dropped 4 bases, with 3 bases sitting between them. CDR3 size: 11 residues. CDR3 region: CAWSQGNTIYF. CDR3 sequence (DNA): TGTGCCTGGAGTCAGGGAAACACCATATATTTT.

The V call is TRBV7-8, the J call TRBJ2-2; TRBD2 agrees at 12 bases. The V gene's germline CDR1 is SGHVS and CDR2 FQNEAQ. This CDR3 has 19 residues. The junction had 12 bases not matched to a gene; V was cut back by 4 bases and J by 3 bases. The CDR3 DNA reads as TGTGCCAGCAGCTCCTGGTCAGGGCTAGCGGGGGGGTACACCGGGGAGCTGTTTTTT. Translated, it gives CASSSWSGLAGGYTGELFF.

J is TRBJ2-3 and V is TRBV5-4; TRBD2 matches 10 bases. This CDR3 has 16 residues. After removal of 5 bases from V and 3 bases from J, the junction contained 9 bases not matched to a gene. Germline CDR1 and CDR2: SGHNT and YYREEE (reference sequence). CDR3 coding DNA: TGTGCCAGCAGGGGCGGAACTAGCGGGGCAACAGATACGCAGTATTTT. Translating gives CASRGGTSGATDTQYF.

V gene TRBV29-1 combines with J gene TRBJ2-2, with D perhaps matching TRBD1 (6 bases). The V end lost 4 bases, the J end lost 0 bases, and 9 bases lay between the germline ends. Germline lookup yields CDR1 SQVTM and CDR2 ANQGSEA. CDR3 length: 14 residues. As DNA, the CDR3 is TGCAGCGTTGGGGACATCGCGAACACCGGGGAGCTGTTTTTT. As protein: CSVGDIANTGELFF.

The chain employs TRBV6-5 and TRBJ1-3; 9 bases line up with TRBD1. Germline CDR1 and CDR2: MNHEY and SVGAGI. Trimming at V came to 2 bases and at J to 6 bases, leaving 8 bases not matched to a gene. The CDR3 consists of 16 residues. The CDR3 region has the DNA TGTGCCAGCAGTTACGTAAGGGACAGGGCAACAAACACCATATATTTT. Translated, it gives CASSYVRDRATNTIYF.

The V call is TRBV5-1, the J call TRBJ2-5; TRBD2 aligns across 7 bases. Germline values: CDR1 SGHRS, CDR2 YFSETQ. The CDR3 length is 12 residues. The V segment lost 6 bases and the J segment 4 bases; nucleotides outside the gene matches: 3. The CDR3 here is CASKASGETQYF. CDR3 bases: TGCGCCAGCAAGGCTAGCGGAGAGACCCAGTACTTC.

The CDR3 is CAWSVRLAGEQFF. In DNA form, the CDR3 reads TGTGCCTGGAGTGTACGTCTAGCGGGAGAGCAGTTCTTC. The chain is built from TRBV30 and TRBJ2-1; 9 bases are shared with TRBD2. V lost 0 bases, J lost 10 bases, and 4 bases stayed unmatched. Germline V gene data show CDR1 as GTSNPN and CDR2 as SVGIG (reference sequence). The CDR3 is 13 residues long. The variable domain in full, completed from reference TRBV30 and TRBJ2-1, reads SQTIHQWPATLVQPVGSPLSLECTVEGTSNPNLYWYRQAAGRGLQLLFYSVGIGQISSEVPQNLSASRPQDRQFILSSKKLLLSDSGFYLCAWSVRLAGEQFFGPGTRLTVL.

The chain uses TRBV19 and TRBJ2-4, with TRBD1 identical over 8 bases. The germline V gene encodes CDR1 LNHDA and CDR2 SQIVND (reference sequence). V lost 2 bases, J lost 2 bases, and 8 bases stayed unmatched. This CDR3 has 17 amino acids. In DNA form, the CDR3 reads TGTGCCAGTAGTATATACGGCCAGGGGGCAACCAAAAACATTCAGTACTTC. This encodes CASSIYGQGATKNIQYF.

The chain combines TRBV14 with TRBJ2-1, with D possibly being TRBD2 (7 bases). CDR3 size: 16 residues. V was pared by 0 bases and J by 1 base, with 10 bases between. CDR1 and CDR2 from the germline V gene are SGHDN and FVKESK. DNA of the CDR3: TGTGCCAGCAGCCAAGATAAGGGGGGGTCCTACAATGAGCAGTTCTTC. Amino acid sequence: CASSQDKGGSYNEQFF.

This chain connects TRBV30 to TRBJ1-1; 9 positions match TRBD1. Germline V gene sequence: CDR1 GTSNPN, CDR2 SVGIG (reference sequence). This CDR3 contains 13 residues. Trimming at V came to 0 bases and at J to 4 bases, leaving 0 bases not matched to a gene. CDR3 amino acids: CAWSVDRGTEAFF. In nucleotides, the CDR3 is TGTGCCTGGAGTGTGGACAGGGGCACTGAAGCTTTCTTT.

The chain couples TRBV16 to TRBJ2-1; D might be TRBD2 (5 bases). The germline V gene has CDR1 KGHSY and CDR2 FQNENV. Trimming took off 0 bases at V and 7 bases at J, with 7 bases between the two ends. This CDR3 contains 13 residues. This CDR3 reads CASSQSTGNEQFF. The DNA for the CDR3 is TGTGCCAGCAGCCAATCAACGGGGAATGAGCAGTTCTTC.

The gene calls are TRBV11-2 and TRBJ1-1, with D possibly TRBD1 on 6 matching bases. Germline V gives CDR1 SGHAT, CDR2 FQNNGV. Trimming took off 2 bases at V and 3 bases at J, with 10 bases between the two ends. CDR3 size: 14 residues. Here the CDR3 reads CASSLYRDHTEAFF. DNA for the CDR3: TGTGCCAGCAGCTTATACAGGGATCACACTGAAGCTTTCTTT.

CDR3 nucleotide sequence: TGTGCCAGCAGCCCCTTACCGACTAGCGGGGGCAACAATGAGCAGTTCTTC. Its translation: CASSPLPTSGGNNEQFF. The chain has TRBV3-1 (or the pseudogene TRBV3-2) and TRBJ2-1; 12 bases are shared with TRBD2. Losses at the gene ends were 4 bases for V and 5 bases for J; bases not matched to a gene: 9. Germline CDR1 reads LGHDT; CDR2 reads YNNKEL (reference sequence). The CDR3 consists of 17 residues.

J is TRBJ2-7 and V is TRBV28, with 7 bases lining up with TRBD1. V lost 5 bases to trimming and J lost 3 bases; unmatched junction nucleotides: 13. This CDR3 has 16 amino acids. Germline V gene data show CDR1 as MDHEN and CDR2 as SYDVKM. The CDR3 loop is CASSAPTGKGLYEQYF. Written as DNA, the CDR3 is TGTGCCAGCAGTGCCCCGACAGGGAAGGGGCTCTACGAGCAGTACTTC.

This CDR3 is CASSPLTGYEQYF. The CDR3, as DNA: TGTGCCAGCTCACCACTCACCGGCTACGAGCAGTACTTC. J is TRBJ2-7 and V is TRBV18; D gene unclear. The CDR3 length is 13 residues. Germline CDR1 and CDR2: KGHSH and LQKENI. V lost 1 base to trimming and J lost 3 bases, with 7 bases between them.